The rows below give T cell receptor beta chains drawn from one sample of a study of blood T cells in healthy people across ages. A single record per CDR3 protein comes from TCRdb applying MiXCR to the 5' RACE reads. The sample has 700,000 to 800,000 distinct CDR3 sequences; approximately 43% are singletons. The specimen was blood. The receptors here all came from a woman aged 55-70 years in good health. The CDR3 runs from the conserved cysteine through the conserved F or W. Fields, in order: clone size, J gene, D gene, V gene, CDR3 DNA, CDR3 protein. A D gene is named only where the DNA matches it firmly. Size values are once, few and many counts, or a class for expanded clones, and some rows have none.

abundance: once; j_gene: TRBJ1-5; d_gene: TRBD1; v_gene: TRBV30; CDR3nt: TGTGCCTGGACCAGGGGGTTCGGACAGCCCCAGCATTTT; CDR3aa: CAWTRGFGQPQHF
abundance: few; j_gene: TRBJ2-3; d_gene: NA; v_gene: TRBV6-5; CDR3nt: TGTGCCAGCAAGGGGGGATGGGACACAGATACGCAGTATTTT; CDR3aa: CASKGGWDTDTQYF
abundance: NA; j_gene: TRBJ2-3; d_gene: NA; v_gene: TRBV4-3; CDR3nt: TGCGCCAGCAGCCAAGAACCGACAGATACGCAGTATTTT; CDR3aa: CASSQEPTDTQYF
abundance: few; j_gene: TRBJ2-1; d_gene: NA; v_gene: TRBV6-5; CDR3nt: TGTGCCAGCAGCACCGGACGATCGTCCGTTGGTGAGCAGTTCTTC; CDR3aa: CASSTGRSSVGEQFF
abundance: NA; j_gene: TRBJ2-1; d_gene: NA; v_gene: TRBV14; CDR3nt: TGTGCCAGCAGCCATGGACGGTCCAATGAGCAGTTCTTC; CDR3aa: CASSHGRSNEQFF
abundance: NA; j_gene: TRBJ1-1; d_gene: NA; v_gene: TRBV30; CDR3nt: TGTGCCTGGGGGATACGGGGCAGTGGGTGGACTGAAGCTTTCTTT; CDR3aa: CAWGIRGSGWTEAFF
abundance: few; j_gene: TRBJ1-1; d_gene: NA; v_gene: TRBV2; CDR3nt: TGTGCCAGCAGTGAGACCGTACAACACGAAGCTTTCTTT; CDR3aa: CASSETVQHEAFF
abundance: NA; j_gene: TRBJ1-1; d_gene: NA; v_gene: TRBV4-1; CDR3nt: TGCGCCAGCAGCCAAGCAGAAAGGAAACTCGAGGAAGCTTTCTTT; CDR3aa: CASSQAERKLEEAFF
abundance: many; j_gene: TRBJ1-6; d_gene: NA; v_gene: TRBV14; CDR3nt: TGTGCCAGCAGCCAAGCTCAGAGTTCACCCCTCCACTTT; CDR3aa: CASSQAQSSPLHF
abundance: few; j_gene: TRBJ2-5; d_gene: NA; v_gene: TRBV7-8; CDR3nt: TGTGCCAGCAGCTTAATTTCGACGGTTAGGTGGCTTCAAGAGACCCAGTACTTC; CDR3aa: CASSLISTVRWLQETQYF
abundance: NA; j_gene: TRBJ2-1; d_gene: NA; v_gene: TRBV27; CDR3nt: TGTGCCAGCAGTCGTCGTAGAGACAATGAGCAGTTCTTC; CDR3aa: CASSRRRDNEQFF